A selection of T cell receptor beta chains follows, all from one sample in a study of T cells after posttransplantation cyclophosphamide. The data were produced by immunoSEQ multiplex PCR, yet TCRdb's version contains in-frame clones alone and is incomplete. The table shows 3,000 or so clones, with about 86% occurring only once. The sequencing sample was made of CD8+ T cells sorted from bone marrow. Source of these receptors: a woman aged 60-75 years in good health, CMV-negative, and a related stem cell transplant donor. Both conserved end residues are part of each CDR3. A D gene is named only where the DNA matches it firmly. Where a row states a size, it is once, few, many or the class of an expanded clone; other rows omit it.

j_call | v_call | d_call | clone_size | cdr3_aa
TRBJ2-5 | TRBV29-1 | . | . | CSVDGPHQETQYF
TRBJ2-1 | TRBV6-1 | TRBD2 | . | CASSGASGRYNEQFF
TRBJ2-3 | TRBV4-1 | TRBD2 | . | CASCATGTSDTQYF
TRBJ1-1 | TRBV5-4 | . | . | CASSWPGSTEAFF
TRBJ2-2 | TRBV27 | . | . | CASSFQIPTNTGELFF
TRBJ1-2 | TRBV6-5 | . | . | CASSPTRTAFYGYTF
TRBJ1-2 | TRBV5-1 | TRBD1 | . | CASKDRDFYGYTF
TRBJ1-5 | TRBV6-1 | . | . | CASSEGSGNQPQHF
TRBJ2-1 | TRBV5-5 | . | . | CASSLGHHNEQFF
TRBJ1-6 | TRBV18 | TRBD1 | once | CASSPEKGAKYNSPLHF
TRBJ2-2 | TRBV6-6 | . | . | CASSYVAYTGELFF
TRBJ1-6 | TRBV10-1 | . | . | CASSPPGSRSPLHF
. | TRBV7-9 | . | . | CASSSPYRETYEQYF
TRBJ1-6 | TRBV5-1 | TRBD1 | . | CASRTGGDSPLHF
TRBJ1-3 | TRBV9 | . | . | CASSVEGTQGNTIYF
TRBJ1-3 | TRBV7-8 | . | . | CASSLGRNSGNTIYF
TRBJ2-7 | TRBV5-6 | . | . | CASSLEGGLASYEQYF
TRBJ1-2 | TRBV4-3 | TRBD1 | once | CASSPQTGGRSYTF